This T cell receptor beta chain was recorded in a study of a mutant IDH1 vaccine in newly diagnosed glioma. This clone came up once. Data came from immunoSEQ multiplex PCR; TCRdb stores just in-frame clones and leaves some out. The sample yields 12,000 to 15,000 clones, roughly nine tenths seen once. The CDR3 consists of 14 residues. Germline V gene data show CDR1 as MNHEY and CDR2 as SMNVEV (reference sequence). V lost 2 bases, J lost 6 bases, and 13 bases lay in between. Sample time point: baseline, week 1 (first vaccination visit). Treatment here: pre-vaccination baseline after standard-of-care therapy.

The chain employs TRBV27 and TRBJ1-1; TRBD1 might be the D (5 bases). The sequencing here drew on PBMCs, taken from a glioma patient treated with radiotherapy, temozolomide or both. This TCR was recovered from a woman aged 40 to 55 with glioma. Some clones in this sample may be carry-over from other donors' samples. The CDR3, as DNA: TGTGCCAGCAGTTTAAACGGGGCCAGCCCTGAAGCTTTCTTT. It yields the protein CASSLNGASPEAFF.